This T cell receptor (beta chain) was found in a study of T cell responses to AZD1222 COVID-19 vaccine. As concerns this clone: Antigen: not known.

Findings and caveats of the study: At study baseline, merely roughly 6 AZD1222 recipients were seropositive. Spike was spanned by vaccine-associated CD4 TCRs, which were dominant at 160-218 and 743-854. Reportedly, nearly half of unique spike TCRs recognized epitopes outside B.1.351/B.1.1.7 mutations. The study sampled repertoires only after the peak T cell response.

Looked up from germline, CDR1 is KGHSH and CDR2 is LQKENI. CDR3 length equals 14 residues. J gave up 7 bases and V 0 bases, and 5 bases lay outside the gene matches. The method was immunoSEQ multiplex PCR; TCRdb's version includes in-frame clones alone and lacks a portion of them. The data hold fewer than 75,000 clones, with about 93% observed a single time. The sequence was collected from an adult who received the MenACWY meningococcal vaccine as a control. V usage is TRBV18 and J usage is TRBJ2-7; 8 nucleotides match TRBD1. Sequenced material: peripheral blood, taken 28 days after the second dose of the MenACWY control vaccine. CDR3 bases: TGTGCCAGCTCACCACCGGACAGGGTTTTAGAGCAGTACTTC. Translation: CASSPPDRVLEQYF.